One sample yielded the 10 T cell receptor beta chains listed below, sequenced in a study of cytomegalovirus exposure and HLA in healthy donors. PCR involved 60 Vbeta and 13 Jbeta primers. Clones were sequenced by immunoSEQ multiplex PCR, and TCRdb holds only the in-frame ones, with some missing. In the table there are about 120,000 clones, over 60% of which are singletons. Source material: PBMCs. These receptors were collected from a man aged 18 to 29 in good health and CMV-seropositive.

This sequence joins TRBV2 and TRBJ1-6; 7 nucleotides align to TRBD1. V was pared by 8 bases and J by 9 bases, with 10 bases of the junction left unmatched. Germline CDR1 is SNHLY and CDR2 is FYNNEI. The CDR3 contains 14 residues. The CDR3 bases are TGTGCCAGCTTCCCGACAGGGATTGGTTCACCCCTCCACTTT. It translates to CASFPTGIGSPLHF.

Only a few counts were recorded for this clone. J is TRBJ2-2 and V is TRBV6-5; tentative D call: TRBD2 (5 bases). The CDR3 has 15 residues. The germline V and J ends were trimmed by 7 bases and 0 bases, with 12 bases remaining between them. From germline, CDR1 is MNHEY and CDR2 SVGAGI. The CDR3 DNA follows: TGTGCCAGCACCATCGAGGAGGCGAACACCGGGGAGCTGTTTTTT. Translation gives CASTIEEANTGELFF.

The V and J genes are TRBV27 and TRBJ2-7; D is undetermined. There are 11 residues in the CDR3. V was clipped by 6 bases and J by 1 base, with 4 bases between them. Looked up from germline, CDR1 is MNHEY and CDR2 is SMNVEV (reference sequence). CDR3 nucleotide sequence: TGTGCCAGCAGGCAGTCCTACGAGCAGTACTTC. Its protein product is CASRQSYEQYF.

The chain couples TRBV13 to TRBJ2-5; 10 bases align to TRBD2. The trim removed 2 bases at V and 5 bases at J, leaving 8 bases unmatched. The germline gives CDR1 PRHDT, CDR2 FYEKMQ (reference sequence). The CDR3 extends over 16 amino acids. CDR3 coding DNA: TGTGCCAGCAGCTTAACCGCTAGCGGGGGCTATGAGACCCAGTACTTC. Protein: CASSLTASGGYETQYF.

The chain has TRBV10-3 and TRBJ1-6, with D possibly matching TRBD1 (6 bases). Germline lookup yields CDR1 ENHRY and CDR2 SYGVKD. This CDR3 comprises 16 residues. V lost 6 bases to trimming and J lost 9 bases, with 21 bases between them. CDR3 region: CAISEAQSQGTSPLHF. DNA of the CDR3: TGTGCCATCAGCGAAGCCCAATCACAGGGAACTTCACCCCTCCACTTT.

Concerning this clone itself: This sample includes further DNA sequences coding for the same CDR3. V is TRBV29-1 and J is TRBJ2-2; TRBD1 might be the D (6 bases). There are 14 residues in the CDR3. The germline V gene encodes CDR1 SQVTM and CDR2 ANQGSEA. V lost 2 bases and J lost 4, with 11 bases in between. In DNA, the CDR3 is TGCAGCGTTGAACGGCAGGGGAGCACCGGGGAGCTGTTTTTT. This codes for CSVERQGSTGELFF.

The chain couples TRBV14 to TRBJ1-1, with 10 bases that match TRBD1. CDR3 size: 13 residues. V shed 9 bases and J 4 bases; nucleotides not matched to a gene: 5. The germline V gene has CDR1 SGHDN and CDR2 FVKESK. CDR3 sequence (DNA): TGTGCCAGTAGGTGGGACAGGGGCACTGAAGCTTTCTTT. This sequence encodes CASRWDRGTEAFF.

This sequence joins TRBV30 and TRBJ2-1; unclear D gene. The CDR3 contains 13 residues. In germline, CDR1 is GTSNPN, CDR2 SVGIG (reference sequence). V was pared by 0 bases and J by 6 bases, with 9 bases between. The CDR3 coding sequence is TGTGCCTGGAGTGTAATAGGCGGCAATGAGCAGTTCTTC. This translates into CAWSVIGGNEQFF.

J is TRBJ1-1 and V is TRBV6-5; the D is unclear. The CDR3 loop spans 13 amino acids. Germline CDR1 reads MNHEY; CDR2 reads SVGAGI. V lost 7 bases to trimming and J lost 0 bases, with 9 bases between them. The CDR3 sequence: CASKFSMNTEAFF. CDR3 sequence (DNA): TGTGCCAGCAAATTTTCCATGAACACTGAAGCTTTCTTT.

The rearrangement joins TRBV9 to TRBJ2-1, with TRBD2 matching 12 bases. There are 15 residues in the CDR3. Per germline, CDR1 SGDLS and CDR2 YYNGEE. After removal of 4 bases from V and 7 bases from J, the junction contained 6 bases not matched to a gene. The CDR3 loop is CASSSSGRAGNEQFF. CDR3 DNA sequence: TGTGCCAGCAGCTCTAGCGGGAGGGCGGGAAATGAGCAGTTCTTC.